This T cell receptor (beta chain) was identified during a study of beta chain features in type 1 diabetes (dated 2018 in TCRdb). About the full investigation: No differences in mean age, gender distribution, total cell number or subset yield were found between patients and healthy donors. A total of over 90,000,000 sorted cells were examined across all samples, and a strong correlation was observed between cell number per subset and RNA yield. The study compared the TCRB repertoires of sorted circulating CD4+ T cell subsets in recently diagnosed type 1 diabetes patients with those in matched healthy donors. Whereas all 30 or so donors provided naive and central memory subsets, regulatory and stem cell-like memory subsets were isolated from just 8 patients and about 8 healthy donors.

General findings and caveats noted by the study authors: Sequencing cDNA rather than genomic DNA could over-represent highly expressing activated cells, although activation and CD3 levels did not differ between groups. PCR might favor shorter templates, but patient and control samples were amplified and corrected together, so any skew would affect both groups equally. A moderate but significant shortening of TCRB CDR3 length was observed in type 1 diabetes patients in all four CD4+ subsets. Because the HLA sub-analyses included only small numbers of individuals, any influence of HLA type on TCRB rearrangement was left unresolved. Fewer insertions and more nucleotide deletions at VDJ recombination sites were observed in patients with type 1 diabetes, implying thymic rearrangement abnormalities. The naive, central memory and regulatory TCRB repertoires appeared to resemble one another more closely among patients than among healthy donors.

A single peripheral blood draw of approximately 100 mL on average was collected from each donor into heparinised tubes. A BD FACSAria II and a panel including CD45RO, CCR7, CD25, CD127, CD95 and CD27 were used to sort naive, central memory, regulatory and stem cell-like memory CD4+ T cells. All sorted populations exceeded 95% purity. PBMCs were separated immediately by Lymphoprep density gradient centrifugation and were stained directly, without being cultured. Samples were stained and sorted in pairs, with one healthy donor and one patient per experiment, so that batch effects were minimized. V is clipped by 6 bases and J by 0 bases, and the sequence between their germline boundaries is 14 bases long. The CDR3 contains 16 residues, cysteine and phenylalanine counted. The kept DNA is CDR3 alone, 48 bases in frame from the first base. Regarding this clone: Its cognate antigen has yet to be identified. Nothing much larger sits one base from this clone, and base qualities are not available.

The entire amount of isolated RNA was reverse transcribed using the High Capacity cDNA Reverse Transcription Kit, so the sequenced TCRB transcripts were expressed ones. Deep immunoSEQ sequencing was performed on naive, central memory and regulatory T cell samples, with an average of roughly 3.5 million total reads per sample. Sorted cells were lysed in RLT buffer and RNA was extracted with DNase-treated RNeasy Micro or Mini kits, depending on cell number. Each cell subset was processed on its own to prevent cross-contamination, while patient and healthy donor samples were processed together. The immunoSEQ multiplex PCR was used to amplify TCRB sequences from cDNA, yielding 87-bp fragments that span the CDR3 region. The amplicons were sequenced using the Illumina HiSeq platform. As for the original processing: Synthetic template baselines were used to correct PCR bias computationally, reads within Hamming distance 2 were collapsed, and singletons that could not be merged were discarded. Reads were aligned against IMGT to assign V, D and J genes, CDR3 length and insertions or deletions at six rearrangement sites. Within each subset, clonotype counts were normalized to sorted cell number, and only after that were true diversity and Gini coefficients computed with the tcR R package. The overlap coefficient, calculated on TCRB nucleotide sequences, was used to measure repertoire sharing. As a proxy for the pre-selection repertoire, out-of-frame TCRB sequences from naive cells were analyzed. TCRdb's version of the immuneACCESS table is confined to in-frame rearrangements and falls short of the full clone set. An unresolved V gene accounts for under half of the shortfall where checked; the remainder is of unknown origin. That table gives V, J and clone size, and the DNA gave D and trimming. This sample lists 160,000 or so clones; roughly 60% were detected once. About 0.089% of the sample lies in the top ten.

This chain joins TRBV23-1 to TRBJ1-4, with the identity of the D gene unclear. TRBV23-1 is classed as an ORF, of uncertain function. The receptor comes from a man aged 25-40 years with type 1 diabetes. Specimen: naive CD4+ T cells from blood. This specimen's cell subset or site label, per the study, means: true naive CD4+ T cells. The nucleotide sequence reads TGCGCCAGCAGGGACTTGGGATTTGCAACTAATGAAAAACTGTTTTTT. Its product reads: CASRDLGFATNEKLFF.